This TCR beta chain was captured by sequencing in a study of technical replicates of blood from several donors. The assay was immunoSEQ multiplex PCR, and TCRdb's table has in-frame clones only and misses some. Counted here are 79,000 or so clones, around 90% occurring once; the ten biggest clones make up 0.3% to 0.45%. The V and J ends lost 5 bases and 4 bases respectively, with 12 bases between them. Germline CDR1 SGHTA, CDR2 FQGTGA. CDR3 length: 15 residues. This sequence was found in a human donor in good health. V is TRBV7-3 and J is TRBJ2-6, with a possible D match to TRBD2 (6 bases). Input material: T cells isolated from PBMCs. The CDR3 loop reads CASSVGGPGANVLTF. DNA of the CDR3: TGTGCCAGCAGCGTGGGGGGTCCCGGGGCCAACGTCCTGACTTTC.